The 10 T cell receptor beta chains below come from one sample, sequenced in a study of post-analysis software for immune sequencing data. Built from TCR beta cDNA, the libraries had unique molecular identifiers in them. One entry per CDR3 protein results from TCRdb running MiXCR on the PCR reads. The table includes about half a million distinct CDR3 sequences, around 31% detected once. For these receptors, no antigen is known. Study results and limitations: Patients carried several TRBV segments more frequently than controls did, and TRBV5-6, TRBV5-1 and TRBV20-1 were among them.

Sample: blood. Receptors were obtained from a girl aged 2 to 17 with multiple sclerosis.

This chain joins TRBV9 and TRBJ2-5, with 8 nucleotides matching TRBD1. The CDR3 runs to 15 residues. V lost 1 base and J lost 1; bases outside the gene matches: 3. The germline V gene has CDR1 SGDLS and CDR2 YYNGEE. The CDR3 reads CASSVTGGLQETQYF. The CDR3 DNA is TGTGCCAGCAGCGTAACAGGGGGACTCCAAGAGACCCAGTACTTC.

This clonotype is a singleton in its sample. The CDR3 DNA sequence: TGTGCCAGCAGCTTAGGGGGGGAGGCCAAAAACATTCAGTACTTC. Protein product: CASSLGGEAKNIQYF. The chain recombines TRBV7-8 with TRBJ2-4; TRBD2 might be the D (6 bases). With 1 base removed from V and 1 base from J, the gap between germline ends came to 8 bases. The CDR3 is 15 residues long. CDR1 is SGHVS and CDR2 is FQNEAQ in the germline V gene.

This clonotype turned up a few times. The gene calls are TRBV20-1 and TRBJ2-7; a possible D gene is TRBD1 (6 bases). Trimming left V 3 bases short and J 4 bases short, with 13 bases between. The CDR3 has 13 amino acids. CDR1 and CDR2 from the germline V gene are DFQATT and SNEGSKA (reference sequence). CDR3: CSASRGREYEQYF. CDR3 DNA: TGCAGTGCTAGCAGGGGCCGCGAGTACGAGCAGTACTTC.

The V call is TRBV29-1, the J call TRBJ2-5; 11 bases are a match to TRBD2. V was clipped by 5 bases and J by 4 bases; unmatched bases: 3. CDR3 length: 13 residues. The germline CDR1 and CDR2 sequences are SQVTM and ANQGSEA. The CDR3 DNA reads as TGCAGCGTTCCAGGGACTAGCGGAGAGACCCAGTACTTC. It specifies CSVPGTSGETQYF. The variable domain in full, completed from reference TRBV29-1 and TRBJ2-5, reads SAVISQKPSRDICQRGTSLTIQCQVDSQVTMMFWYRQQPGQSLTLIATANQGSEATYESGFVIDKFPISRPNLTFSTLTVSNMSPEDSSIYLCSVPGTSGETQYFGPGTRLLVL.

V usage is TRBV10-3 and J usage is TRBJ2-6; D may match TRBD1 or TRBD2 (5 bases each). V gave up 4 bases and J gave up 0 bases, with 19 bases separating them. The CDR3 runs to 19 residues. CDR1 is ENHRY and CDR2 is SYGVKD in the germline V gene. This chain's CDR3 is CAISASGLGDLSGANVLTF. DNA for the CDR3: TGTGCCATCAGTGCCTCCGGACTTGGGGACCTCTCTGGGGCCAACGTCCTGACTTTC.

The chain recombines TRBV6-1 with TRBJ2-1, with 14 bases identical to TRBD2. CDR3 size: 17 residues. V dropped 6 bases and J dropped 5; count of bases not matched to a gene: 9. Germline loops: CDR1 MNHNS, CDR2 SASEGT. CDR3 amino acids: CASSRRLAGGDNNEQFF. The CDR3 region has the DNA TGTGCCAGCAGCCGTAGACTAGCGGGGGGGGACAACAATGAGCAGTTCTTC.

This chain uses TRBV9 with TRBJ2-1, with D perhaps matching TRBD2 (6 bases). CDR3 length: 13 residues. The V gene lost 0 bases and the J gene lost 9 bases, with 10 bases spanning the gap. CDR1 SGDLS and CDR2 YYNGEE come from the germline V gene. The DNA of the CDR3 is TGTGCCAGCAGCGTAGGCGGGGATGCTGAGCAGTTCTTC. This translates into CASSVGGDAEQFF. Combining the CDR3 with reference TRBV9 and TRBJ2-1 gives the whole variable domain DSGVTQTPKHLITATGQRVTLRCSPRSGDLSVYWYQQSLDQGLQFLIQYYNGEERAKGNILERFSAQQFPDLHSELNLSSLELGDSALYFCASSVGGDAEQFFGPGTRLTVL.

A few counts support this clonotype. V and J are TRBV6-2 or TRBV6-3 and TRBJ2-5; TRBD2 matches 8 bases. Trimming removed 4 bases from V and 0 bases from J; junction bases left unmatched: 13. The germline CDR1 and CDR2 sequences are MNHEY and SVGEGT. The CDR3 loop spans 18 amino acids. CDR3 coding DNA: TGTGCCAGCAGTTTTCTCCCTGGACTAGCACGCAACCAAGAGACCCAGTACTTC. Translated: CASSFLPGLARNQETQYF.

Of note for this clonotype: With a much larger clone just one base away, this may be a read error. The rearrangement joins TRBV3-1 to TRBJ1-5, with D maybe TRBD1 (5 bases). Germline CDR1 reads LGHDT; CDR2 reads YNNKEL (reference sequence). The CDR3 spans 15 residues. CDR3 loop: CASNQAGPHHQPQHF. DNA of the CDR3: TGTGCCAGCAACCAAGCAGGGCCTCATCATCAGCCCCAGCATTTT.

The gene calls are TRBV5-1 and TRBJ2-7, with 10 bases matching TRBD1. This CDR3 region has 19 residues. J was trimmed by 0 bases and V by 0 bases; bases with no gene match: 12. From germline, CDR1 is SGHRS and CDR2 YFSETQ. The CDR3 reads CASSLGPGTGATSSYEQYF. DNA for the CDR3: TGCGCCAGCAGCTTGGGTCCCGGGACAGGGGCCACCTCCTCCTACGAGCAGTACTTC.